Here is one TCR beta chain with its context. TCRdb keeps only in-frame clones here, not all; method: immunoSEQ multiplex PCR. The sample lists fewer than 200,000 clones; roughly nine tenths were seen once. The data were obtained in a study of cytomegalovirus exposure and HLA in healthy donors. This receptor was obtained from a woman aged 18-29 years in good health and CMV-seropositive. Sequencing was done on a sample of PBMCs.

The CDR3 DNA reads TGTGCCAGCTCATCTACTAGCGGTGGCACCGGGGAGCTGTTTTTT. Its translation: CASSSTSGGTGELFF. The chain links TRBV18 to TRBJ2-2; 8 nucleotides agree with TRBD2. Trimming cost V 5 bases and J 4 bases; bases outside gene matches: 6. This CDR3 region has 15 residues. CDR1 and CDR2 from the germline V gene are KGHSH and LQKENI.